This TCR beta chain was obtained from a study of T cell repertoires in cytomegalovirus infection. Study information: TCR beta signatures that were public indicated CMV infection and matching HLA type. Study-level results: Accumulated public TCR beta family frequency recognized individuals carrying CMV together with the relevant HLA. The study found HLA-C-restricted CMV-specific TCR beta clonotypes dominating the ex vivo response.

A note on this clonotype: Its matching antigen is unknown.

Between the trimmed V and J ends, which lost 0 bases and 0 bases, there was a span of 12 bases. Germline CDR1 is LNHNV and CDR2 is YYDKDF (reference sequence). This CDR3 is 17 amino acids long. A single record per CDR3 protein comes from TCRdb applying MiXCR to the reads. The table shows some 240,000 distinct CDR3 sequences, with about a sixth occurring only once. The clonotype originates from a human donor in good health (CMV status not recorded). Some clones in this sample may be carry-over from other donors' samples. Sequencing input: CD8+ T cells from PBMCs. This sequence joins TRBV15 and TRBJ2-1; D may be TRBD2 (5 bases). DNA of the CDR3: TGTGCCACCAGCAGAGATTACGGGGAACTCTCCTACAATGAGCAGTTCTTC. It codes for CATSRDYGELSYNEQFF.